This TCR beta chain was documented in a study of STAT5B mutations in CD4+ large granular lymphocyte leukemia. Libraries were prepared by immunoSEQ multiplex PCR; TCRdb keeps only in-frame clonotypes and omits some of them. The sample contains around 30,000 clones, just under 75% of which appear only once. Germline loops: CDR1 LNHDA, CDR2 SQIVND (reference sequence). Trimming at V came to 3 bases and at J to 4 bases, leaving 8 bases not matched to a gene. The CDR3 is 16 amino acids. The TCR originated in a human donor in good health. The chain couples TRBV19 to TRBJ1-5, with 8 nucleotides matching TRBD1. Sample: CD4+ T cells from blood buffy coats. CDR3 coding DNA: TGTGCCAGTAGTATTAGACAGGGGAGGGGGAATCAGCCCCAGCATTTT. Its translation: CASSIRQGRGNQPQHF.